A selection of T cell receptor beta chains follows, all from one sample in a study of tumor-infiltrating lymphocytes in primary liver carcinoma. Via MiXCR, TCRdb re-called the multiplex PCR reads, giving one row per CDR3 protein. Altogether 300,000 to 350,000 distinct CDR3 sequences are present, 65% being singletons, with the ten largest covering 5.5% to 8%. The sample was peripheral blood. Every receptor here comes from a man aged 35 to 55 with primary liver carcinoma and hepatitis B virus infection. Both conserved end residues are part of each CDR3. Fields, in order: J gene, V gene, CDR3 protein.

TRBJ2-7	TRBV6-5	CASSYVRQGTYEQYF
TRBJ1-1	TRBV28	CASSPQSRDMSEAFF
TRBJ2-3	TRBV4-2	CASSQELWRDPTDTQYF
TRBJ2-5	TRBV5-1	CASSLVQAPEETRYF
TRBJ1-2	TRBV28	CASSSARGDYGYTF
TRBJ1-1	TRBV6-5	CASSTPGTANTEAFF
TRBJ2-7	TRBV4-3	CASSQEMTGLVAGGPFEQYF
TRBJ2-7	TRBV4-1	CASSRKGGYEQYF
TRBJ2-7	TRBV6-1	CASGDGQGAAEQYF
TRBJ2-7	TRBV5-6	CASSVQGPYEQYF
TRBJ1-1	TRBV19	CASSSWGIGGEAFF
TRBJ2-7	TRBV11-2	CASSLLGGEQYF
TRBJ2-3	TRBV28	CASSKTVLTDTQYF